This T cell receptor beta chain was sequenced during a study of blood T cell repertoires in COVID-19. For the study at large: The United States, Italy and Spain supplied acute and convalescent COVID-19 samples. The cDNA or gDNA used as material had been derived from T cells, B-cell-depleted T cells, or PBMCs.

The CDR3 spans 15 residues. Germline V gene lookup returns CDR1 MGHDK and CDR2 SYGVNS. V lost 1 base to trimming and J lost 0 bases, with 9 bases between them. Per the study methods: Estimation of nucleated cell counts was performed using reference gene primer amplification. Repertoires were generated with immunoSEQ multiplex PCR, while TCRdb's copy carries only in-frame clones and drops some. V, J and clone size were drawn from that table, and D and trimming were deduced from the DNA. The sample carries about 280,000 clones, about 85% recorded once. The clonotype originates from a human donor in a cohort sampled during active COVID-19. Sequencing input: peripheral blood. The rearrangement uses TRBV25-1 and TRBJ1-2; D gene unclear. The CDR3 bases are TGTGCCAGCAGTGAATCGGGGATAACTAACTATGGCTACACCTTC. Translated, it gives CASSESGITNYGYTF.